This T cell receptor beta chain emerged from a study of blood T cell repertoires in COVID-19. Across the study: Nucleic acid was either cDNA or gDNA, and it came from T cells, B-cell-depleted T cells, or PBMCs.

Germline V gene lookup returns CDR1 GTSNPN and CDR2 SVGIG (reference sequence). V was clipped by 7 bases and J by 3 bases; unmatched bases: 6. CDR3 size: 14 residues. Per the original methods: Amplification of reference gene primers provided the estimated nucleated cell counts. Produced via immunoSEQ multiplex PCR; TCRdb's table is partial and in-frame only. V, J and clone size are those of that table, while D and trimming were read from the DNA. The repertoire includes about 240,000 clones, around nine tenths of them detected once, and approximately 9% sits in the top ten. Self-reported history from a screening survey and questionnaire set each donor's cohort. What the recovered Cohort 3 donors had was two negative PCRs, clearance, or symptom resolution.

The source of this sequence is a man aged 40-50 years who had recovered from COVID-19. The chain recombines TRBV30 with TRBJ2-1; 10 bases agree with TRBD2. The specimen sequenced was PBMCs or T cells enriched from blood (not recorded which). CDR3: CALKRGGIYNEQFF. The CDR3 coding sequence is TGTGCCTTGAAGCGGGGGGGTATCTACAATGAGCAGTTCTTC.